The 5 T cell receptor beta chains given below trace back to one sample, sequenced in a study of blood T cells in healthy people across ages. Next came a second PCR, run for about 7 to 12 cycles, which used a sample-barcoded 5' primer along with a J-beta primer mix. Each CDR3 protein is one row after TCRdb ran MiXCR on the 5' RACE reads. This table holds just over 1 million distinct CDR3 sequences, under 45% found once. Sequenced material: blood. Receptor source: a woman aged 55 to 70 in good health.

The genes are TRBV6-6 and TRBJ2-7; 13 nucleotides match TRBD2. Trimming cost V 4 bases and J 5 bases; bases outside gene matches: 11. The CDR3 covers 17 residues. CDR1 and CDR2 (germline): MNHNY, SVGAGI (reference sequence). The CDR3 loop is CASSSTGTSGNFDEQYF. CDR3 coding DNA: TGTGCCAGCAGTTCAACAGGGACTAGCGGGAATTTTGACGAGCAGTACTTC.

Written as DNA, the CDR3 is TGTGCCAGCAGTATACGGGCCCGGAACTCTGGGGCCAACGTCCTGACTTTC. Translation: CASSIRARNSGANVLTF. This rearrangement joins TRBV28 to TRBJ2-6; no reliable D call. Deletions cut 5 bases from V and 0 bases from J, with 14 bases between. This CDR3 has 17 residues. From germline, CDR1 is MDHEN and CDR2 SYDVKM.

V gene TRBV4-1 combines with J gene TRBJ1-2; TRBD1 might be the D (5 bases). The V end was cut by 1 base, the J end by 8 bases, with 14 bases between. CDR1 and CDR2 from the germline V gene are MGHRA and YSYEKL. This CDR3 has 14 residues. CDR3 coding DNA: TGCGCCAGCAGCCAAGGAGGGGATGGCGGAGGCTACACCTTC. Residues: CASSQGGDGGGYTF.

This clonotype has only a few counts. The J gene is TRBJ2-3, the V gene TRBV12-3 or TRBV12-4, with TRBD1 as a possible D gene (6 bases). V was shortened by 4 bases and J by 0 bases, with 11 bases between the two germline ends. The CDR3 spans 15 residues. The CDR3 DNA sequence: TGTGCCAGCAGTTCGGACAGCTCTAGCACAGATACGCAGTATTTT. Its protein is CASSSDSSSTDTQYF.

This clonotype was found a few times. This chain uses TRBV6-2 or TRBV6-3 with TRBJ2-4; D may be TRBD1 (5 bases). This CDR3 region has 13 residues. Germline CDR1 and CDR2: MNHEY and SVGEGT. Trimming removed 6 bases at V and 9 bases at J, with 15 bases between. CDR3 protein: CASRGVAKVIQYF. The CDR3 nucleotides are TGTGCCAGCAGAGGGGTAGCCAAGGTCATTCAGTACTTC.